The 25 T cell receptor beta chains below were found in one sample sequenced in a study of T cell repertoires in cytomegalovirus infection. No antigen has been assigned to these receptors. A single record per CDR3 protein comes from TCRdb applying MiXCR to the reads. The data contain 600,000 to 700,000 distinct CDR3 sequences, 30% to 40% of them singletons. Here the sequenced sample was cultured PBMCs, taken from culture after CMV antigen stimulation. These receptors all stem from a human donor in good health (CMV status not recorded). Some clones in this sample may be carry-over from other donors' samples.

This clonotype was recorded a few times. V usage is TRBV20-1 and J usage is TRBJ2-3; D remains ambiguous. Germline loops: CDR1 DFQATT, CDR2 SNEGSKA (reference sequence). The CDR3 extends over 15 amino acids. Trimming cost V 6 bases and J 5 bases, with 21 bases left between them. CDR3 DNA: TGCAGTGCCCCCCCCCTGGGTGGGCCGGGAGATACGCAGTATTTT. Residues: CSAPPLGGPGDTQYF.

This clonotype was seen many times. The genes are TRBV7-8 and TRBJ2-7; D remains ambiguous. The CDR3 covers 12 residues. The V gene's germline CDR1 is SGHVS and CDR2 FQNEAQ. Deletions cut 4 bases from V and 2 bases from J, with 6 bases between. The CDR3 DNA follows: TGTGCCAGCAGCTACGGCCCCTACGAGCAGTACTTC. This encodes CASSYGPYEQYF.

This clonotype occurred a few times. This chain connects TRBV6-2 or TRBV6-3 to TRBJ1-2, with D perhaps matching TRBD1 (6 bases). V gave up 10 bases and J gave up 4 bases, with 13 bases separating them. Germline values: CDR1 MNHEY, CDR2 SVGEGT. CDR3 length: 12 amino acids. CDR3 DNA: TGTGCCACCCGGTGGACAGTCTATGGCTACACCTTC. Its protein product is CATRWTVYGYTF.

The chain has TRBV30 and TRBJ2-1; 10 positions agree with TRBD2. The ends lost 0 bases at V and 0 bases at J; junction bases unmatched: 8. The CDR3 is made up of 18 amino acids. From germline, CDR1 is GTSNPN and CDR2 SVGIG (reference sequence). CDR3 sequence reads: CAWSVVAGGRFSYNEQFF. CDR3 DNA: TGTGCCTGGAGTGTGGTAGCGGGGGGTCGATTCTCCTACAATGAGCAGTTCTTC.

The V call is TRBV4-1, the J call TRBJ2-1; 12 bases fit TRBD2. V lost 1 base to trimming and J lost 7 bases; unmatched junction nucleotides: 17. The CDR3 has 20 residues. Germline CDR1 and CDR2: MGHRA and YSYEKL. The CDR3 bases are TGCGCCAGCAGCCAAGGGATGACTAGCGGGAGTCTTATAGGTGCGAATGAGCAGTTCTTC. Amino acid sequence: CASSQGMTSGSLIGANEQFF.

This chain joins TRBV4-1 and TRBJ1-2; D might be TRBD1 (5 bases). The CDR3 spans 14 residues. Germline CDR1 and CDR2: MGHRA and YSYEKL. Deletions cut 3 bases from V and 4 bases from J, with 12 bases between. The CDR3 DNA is TGCGCCAGCAGCCAGGCAGGGTCCCCCTATGGCTACACCTTC. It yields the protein CASSQAGSPYGYTF.

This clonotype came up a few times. This CDR3 is CASSFGVVNTEAFF. For the CDR3, the DNA is TGTGCCAGCAGCTTTGGGGTGGTGAACACTGAAGCTTTCTTT. The chain links TRBV5-6 to TRBJ1-1; D gene uncertain. Germline V gene sequence: CDR1 SGHDT, CDR2 YYEEEE. CDR3 length equals 14 residues. Deletions cut 2 bases from V and 0 bases from J, with 8 bases between. Supplemented by reference TRBV5-6 and TRBJ1-1, the full variable domain reads DAGVTQSPTHLIKTRGQQVTLRCSPKSGHDTVSWYQQALGQGPQFIFQYYEEEERQRGNFPDRFSGHQFPNYSSELNVNALLLGDSALYLCASSFGVVNTEAFFGQGTRLTVV.

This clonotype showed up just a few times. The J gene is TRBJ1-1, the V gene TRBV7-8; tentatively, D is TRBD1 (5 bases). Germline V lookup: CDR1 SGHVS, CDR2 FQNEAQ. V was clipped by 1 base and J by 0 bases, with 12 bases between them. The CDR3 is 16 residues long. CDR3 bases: TGTGCCAGCAGCTTAGGGGGACTAGGCATGAACACTGAAGCTTTCTTT. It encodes CASSLGGLGMNTEAFF.

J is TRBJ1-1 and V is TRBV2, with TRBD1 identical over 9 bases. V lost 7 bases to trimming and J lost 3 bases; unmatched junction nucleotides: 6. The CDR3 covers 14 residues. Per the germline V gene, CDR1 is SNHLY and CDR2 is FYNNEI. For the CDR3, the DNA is TGTGCCAGCAACTTACAGGGGGCTGACACTGAAGCTTTCTTT. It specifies CASNLQGADTEAFF.

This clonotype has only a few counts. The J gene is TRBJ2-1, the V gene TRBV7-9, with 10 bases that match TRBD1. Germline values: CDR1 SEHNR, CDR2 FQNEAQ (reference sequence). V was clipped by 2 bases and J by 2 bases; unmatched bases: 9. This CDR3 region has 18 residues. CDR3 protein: CASSLSYHDRGPYNEQFF. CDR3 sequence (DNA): TGTGCCAGCAGCTTATCATACCACGACAGGGGGCCCTACAATGAGCAGTTCTTC.

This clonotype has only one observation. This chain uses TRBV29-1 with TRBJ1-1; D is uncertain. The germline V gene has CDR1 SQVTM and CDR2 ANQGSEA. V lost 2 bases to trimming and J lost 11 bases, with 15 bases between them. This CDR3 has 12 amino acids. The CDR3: CSVESSGGRAFF. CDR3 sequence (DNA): TGCAGCGTTGAATCGTCGGGTGGCCGGGCTTTCTTT.

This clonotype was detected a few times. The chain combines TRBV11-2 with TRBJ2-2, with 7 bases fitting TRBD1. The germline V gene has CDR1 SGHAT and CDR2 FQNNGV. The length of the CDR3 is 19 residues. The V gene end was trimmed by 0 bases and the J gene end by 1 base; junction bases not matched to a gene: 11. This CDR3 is CASSLDFGTDLLNTGELFF. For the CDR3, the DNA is TGTGCCAGCAGCTTAGATTTCGGGACAGACCTCCTGAACACCGGGGAGCTGTTTTTT.

In DNA form, the CDR3 reads TGTGCCATCAGTGAGTCGTTTGGGAGCCCTGGAAACACCATATATTTT. Translation: CAISESFGSPGNTIYF. The chain recombines TRBV10-3 with TRBJ1-3; unclear D gene. V lost 0 bases, J lost 2 bases, and 11 bases lay in between. CDR3 size: 16 residues. Germline V CDR1 and CDR2: ENHRY, SYGVKD.

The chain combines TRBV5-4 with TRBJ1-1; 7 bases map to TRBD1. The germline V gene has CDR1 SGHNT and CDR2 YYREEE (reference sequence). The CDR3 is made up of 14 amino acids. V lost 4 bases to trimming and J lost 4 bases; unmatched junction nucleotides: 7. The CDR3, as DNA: TGTGCCAGCAGCCAGGACAGGTGGGGCACTGAAGCTTTCTTT. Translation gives CASSQDRWGTEAFF.

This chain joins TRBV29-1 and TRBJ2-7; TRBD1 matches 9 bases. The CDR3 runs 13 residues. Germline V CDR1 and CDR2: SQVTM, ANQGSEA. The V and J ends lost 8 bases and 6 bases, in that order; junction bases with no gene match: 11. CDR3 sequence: CSTRPDRGGEQYF. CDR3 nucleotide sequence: TGCAGCACTCGCCCGGACAGGGGCGGCGAGCAGTACTTC.

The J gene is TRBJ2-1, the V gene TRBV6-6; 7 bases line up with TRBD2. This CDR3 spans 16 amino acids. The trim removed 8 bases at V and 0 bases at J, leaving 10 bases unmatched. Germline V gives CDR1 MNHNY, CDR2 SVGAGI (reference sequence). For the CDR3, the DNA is TGTGCCAGCCAGTTACCCGGCGGGAGCTCCTACAATGAGCAGTTCTTC. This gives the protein CASQLPGGSSYNEQFF.

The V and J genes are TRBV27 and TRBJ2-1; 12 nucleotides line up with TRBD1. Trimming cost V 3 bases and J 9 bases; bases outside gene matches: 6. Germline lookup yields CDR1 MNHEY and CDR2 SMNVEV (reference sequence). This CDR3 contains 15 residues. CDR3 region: CASSFFGTGGVEQFF. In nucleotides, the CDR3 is TGTGCCAGCAGTTTTTTCGGGACAGGGGGCGTTGAGCAGTTCTTC.

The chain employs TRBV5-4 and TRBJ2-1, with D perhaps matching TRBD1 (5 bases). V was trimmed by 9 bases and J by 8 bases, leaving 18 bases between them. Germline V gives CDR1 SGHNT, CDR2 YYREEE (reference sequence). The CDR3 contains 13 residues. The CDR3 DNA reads TGTGCCACCTCCAGGGCCAGAAGTGATGAGCAGTTCTTC. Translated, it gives CATSRARSDEQFF.

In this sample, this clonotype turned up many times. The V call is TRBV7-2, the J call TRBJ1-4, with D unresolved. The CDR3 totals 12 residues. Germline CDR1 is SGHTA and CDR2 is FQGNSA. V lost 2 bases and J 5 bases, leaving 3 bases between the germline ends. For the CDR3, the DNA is TGTGCCAGCAGCTTACTAAATGAAAAACTGTTTTTT. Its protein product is CASSLLNEKLFF.

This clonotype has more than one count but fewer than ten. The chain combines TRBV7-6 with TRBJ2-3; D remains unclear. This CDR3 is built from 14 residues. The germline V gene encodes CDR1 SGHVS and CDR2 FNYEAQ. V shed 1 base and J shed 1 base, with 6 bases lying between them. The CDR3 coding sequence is TGTGCCAGCAGCTTAGTCGACCGCACAGATACGCAGTATTTT. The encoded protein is CASSLVDRTDTQYF.

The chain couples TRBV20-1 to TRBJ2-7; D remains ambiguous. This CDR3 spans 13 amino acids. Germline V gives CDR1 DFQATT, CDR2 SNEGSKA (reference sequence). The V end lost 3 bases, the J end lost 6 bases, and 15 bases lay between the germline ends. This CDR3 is CSARIVGLREQYF. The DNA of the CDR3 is TGCAGTGCTAGGATCGTGGGCCTTCGCGAGCAGTACTTC.

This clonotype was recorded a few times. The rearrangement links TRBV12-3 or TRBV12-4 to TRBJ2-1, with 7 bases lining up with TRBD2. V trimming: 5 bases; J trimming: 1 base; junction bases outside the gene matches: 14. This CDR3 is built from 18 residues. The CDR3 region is CASSPGLGSTSSYNEQFF. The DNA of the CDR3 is TGTGCCAGCAGTCCCGGACTAGGTTCAACCTCATCCTACAATGAGCAGTTCTTC.

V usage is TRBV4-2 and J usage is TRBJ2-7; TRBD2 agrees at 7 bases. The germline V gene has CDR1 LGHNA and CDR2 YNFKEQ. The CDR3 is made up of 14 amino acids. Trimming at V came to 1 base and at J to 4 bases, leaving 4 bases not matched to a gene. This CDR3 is CASSQGLGGYEQYF. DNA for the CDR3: TGTGCCAGCAGCCAAGGCCTGGGAGGGTACGAGCAGTACTTC.

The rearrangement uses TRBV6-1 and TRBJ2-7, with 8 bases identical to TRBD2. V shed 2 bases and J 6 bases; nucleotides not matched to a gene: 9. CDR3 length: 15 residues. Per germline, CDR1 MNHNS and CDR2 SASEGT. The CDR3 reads CASSEFSGSSPEQYF. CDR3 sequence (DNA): TGTGCCAGCAGTGAATTCAGCGGGAGTTCACCCGAGCAGTACTTC.

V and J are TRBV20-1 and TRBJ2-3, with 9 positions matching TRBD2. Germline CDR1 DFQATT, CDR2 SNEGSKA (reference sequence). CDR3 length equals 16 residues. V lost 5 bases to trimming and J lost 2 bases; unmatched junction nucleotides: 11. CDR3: CSAGLASDGPTDTQYF. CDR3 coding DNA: TGCAGTGCTGGACTAGCGTCCGACGGTCCCACAGATACGCAGTATTTT.